This entry lists 24 T cell receptor beta chains sequenced from one sample in a study of regulatory T cells in long-lasting Graves disease. Building the TCR beta libraries relied on iRepertoire HTBI primers, and CDR3 regions underwent Arm-PCR. Via MiXCR, TCRdb re-called the multiplex PCR reads, giving one row per CDR3 protein. The sample shows 550,000 to 600,000 distinct CDR3 sequences, about 16% of them seen only once. Noted time point: newly diagnosed GD, antithyroid drugs for less than 3 months. Extracted RNA from PBMCs served as the source of the TCR library. The same specimen was also included in a second study, on T cells in Graves' hyperthyroidism and ophthalmopathy.

The input for sequencing was peripheral blood mononuclear cells (PBMCs), taken at new diagnosis, from a patient treated with antithyroid drugs. These TCRs come from a man in his late teens or twenties with Graves disease.

This clonotype was seen repeatedly, ten times or more. The CDR3 here is CASSRGLAGVETQYF. The CDR3 DNA sequence: TGTGCCAGCAGCCGCGGACTAGCGGGAGTAGAGACCCAGTACTTC. The V and J genes are TRBV6-2 or TRBV6-3 and TRBJ2-5; TRBD2 agrees at 13 bases. Looked up from germline, CDR1 is MNHEY and CDR2 is SVGEGT. V lost 6 bases, J lost 4 bases, and 5 bases stayed unmatched. This CDR3 has 15 residues.

The table lists this clonotype with a count of one. V usage is TRBV10-1 and J usage is TRBJ1-6; D is uncertain. The germline gives CDR1 WNHNN, CDR2 SYGVQD (reference sequence). CDR3 length: 13 amino acids. The germline V and J ends were trimmed by 5 bases and 8 bases, with 10 bases remaining between them. The CDR3 protein is CASSSEGDSPLHF. The CDR3 bases are TGCGCCAGCAGTTCGGAGGGCGATTCACCCCTCCACTTT.

This clonotype came up many times. The V call is TRBV11-2, the J call TRBJ2-7; 7 bases match TRBD2. This CDR3 spans 15 amino acids. With V trimmed by 2 bases and J by 0 bases, 4 bases remained unmatched. Germline V gives CDR1 SGHAT, CDR2 FQNNGV. The chain's CDR3 is CASSLRAGYSYEQYF. The CDR3 DNA follows: TGTGCCAGCAGCTTAAGAGCGGGGTACTCCTACGAGCAGTACTTC.

At least ten counts were recorded for this clonotype. The chain is built from TRBV28 and TRBJ2-1; the match to TRBD2 covers 11 bases. The V gene end was trimmed by 5 bases and the J gene end by 2 bases; junction bases not matched to a gene: 2. The CDR3 is 15 residues long. Germline lookup yields CDR1 MDHEN and CDR2 SYDVKM. CDR3 in amino acids: CASSTSGSAYNEQFF. The CDR3 DNA reads TGTGCCAGCAGTACTAGCGGGAGCGCCTACAATGAGCAGTTCTTC.

This clonotype was observed many times. The gene calls are TRBV5-1 and TRBJ1-1; D ambiguous. Germline-derived CDR1 and CDR2 are SGHRS and YFSETQ. Between the trimmed V and J ends, which lost 4 bases and 1 base, there was a span of 14 bases. The CDR3 contains 15 residues. DNA for the CDR3: TGCGCCAGCAGCCTTGCTCCCGACGCGAACACTGAAGCTTTCTTT. Translating it yields CASSLAPDANTEAFF.

In its sample, this clonotype was seen many times. V gene TRBV24-1 combines with J gene TRBJ2-1, with unresolved D. The CDR3 loop spans 16 amino acids. CDR1 KGHDR and CDR2 SFDVKD come from the germline V gene. V dropped 4 bases and J dropped 5 bases, with 17 bases sitting between them. This chain's CDR3 is CATSDPRNWQDNEQFF. CDR3 nucleotides: TGTGCCACCAGTGACCCTAGGAACTGGCAGGACAATGAGCAGTTCTTC.

There are many counts of this clonotype. The V call is TRBV3-1, the J call TRBJ2-1, with 13 bases that match TRBD2. Germline V CDR1 and CDR2: LGHDT, YNNKEL (reference sequence). The junction had 4 bases not matched to a gene; V was cut back by 4 bases and J by 10 bases. The CDR3 length is 14 residues. In nucleotides, the CDR3 is TGTGCCAGCAGCCCGGGACTAGCGGGAAGAGAGCAGTTCTTC. It yields the protein CASSPGLAGREQFF.

This clonotype came up many times. The chain couples TRBV28 to TRBJ2-3; 9 nucleotides align to TRBD1. V lost 8 bases to trimming and J lost 4 bases; unmatched junction nucleotides: 7. CDR3 size: 14 residues. Per the germline V gene, CDR1 is MDHEN and CDR2 is SYDVKM. CDR3: CASWTGVSPDTQYF. As DNA, the CDR3 is TGTGCCAGCTGGACAGGGGTCTCGCCAGATACGCAGTATTTT.

The chain combines TRBV5-8 with TRBJ2-7, with D uncertain. V was trimmed by 2 bases and J by 6 bases, leaving 12 bases between them. The CDR3 totals 13 residues. Germline V lookup: CDR1 SGHTS, CDR2 YDEGEE. The CDR3 sequence: CASSFERNSEQYF. CDR3 nucleotide sequence: TGTGCCAGCAGCTTTGAGCGAAACTCCGAGCAGTACTTC. The whole variable domain, remainder taken from reference TRBV5-8 and TRBJ2-7, is EAGVTQSPTHLIKTRGQQATLRCSPISGHTSVYWYQQALGLGLQFLLWYDEGEERNRGNFPPRFSGRQFPNYSSELNVNALELEDSALYLCASSFERNSEQYFGPGTRLTVT.

The genes are TRBV5-1 and TRBJ1-1; D is unclear. Germline CDR1 and CDR2: SGHRS and YFSETQ. The V and J ends lost 4 bases and 11 bases respectively, with 15 bases between them. This CDR3 is built from 12 residues. CDR3: CASSLGRRRAFF. The DNA of the CDR3 is TGCGCCAGCAGCCTCGGACGTCGGCGGGCTTTCTTT.

Details on this clonotype: The junction shows a germline mismatch at one end, possibly a read error. V usage is TRBV7-9 and J usage is TRBJ2-3; D remains unclear. Germline V CDR1 and CDR2: SEHNR, FQNEAQ (reference sequence). CDR3 length equals 17 residues. The CDR3 is CAGSLVRQTASTDTQYF. The CDR3 nucleotides are TGTGCCGGCAGCTTAGTCCGACAAACGGCTAGCACAGATACGCAGTATTTT. Full variable domain (rest looked up from reference TRBV7-9 and TRBJ2-3): DTGVSQNPRHKITKRGQNVTFRCDPISEHNRLYWYRQTLGQGPEFLTYFQNEAQLEKSRLLSDRFSAERPKGSFSTLEIQRTEQGDSAMYLCAGSLVRQTASTDTQYFGPGTRLTVL.

This clonotype was counted ten times or more. This chain joins TRBV10-3 and TRBJ2-7; 7 bases are shared with TRBD1. Germline CDR1 reads ENHRY; CDR2 reads SYGVKD. Trimming took 3 bases from V and 4 from J; bases not matched to a gene: 6. There are 14 residues in the CDR3. DNA of the CDR3: TGTGCCATCAGTGATCCCGGGACAGCTTACGAGCAGTACTTC. Translating it yields CAISDPGTAYEQYF.

Of note for this clonotype: The junction departs from the called germline gene at one end, perhaps through a read error. The gene calls are TRBV5-1 and TRBJ2-7; TRBD2 matches at 16 bases. Germline V CDR1 and CDR2: SGHRS, YFSETQ. CDR3 length: 16 residues. The CDR3 spells CASSSLGLAGGHEQYF. Written as DNA, the CDR3 is TGTGCCAGCAGCTCCTTGGGACTAGCGGGAGGGCACGAGCAGTACTTC.

Points on this clonotype: Since a much larger clone is just one base distant, this may be a read error. The rearrangement joins TRBV20-1 to TRBJ2-1; 7 positions match TRBD2. The trim removed 5 bases at V and 9 bases at J, leaving 16 bases unmatched. The CDR3 covers 15 residues. From germline, CDR1 is DFQATT and CDR2 SNEGSKA (reference sequence). The CDR3: CSADDGWREIGEQFF. CDR3 coding DNA: TGCAGTGCTGACGACGGATGGCGGGAGATTGGTGAGCAGTTCTTC.

In this sample, this clonotype turned up many times. The rearrangement links TRBV18 to TRBJ2-7; 7 nucleotides line up with TRBD1. There are 14 residues in the CDR3. V gave up 3 bases and J gave up 5 bases; unmatched junction bases: 7. Germline loops: CDR1 KGHSH, CDR2 LQKENI. The CDR3 DNA is TGTGCCAGCTCACCTACTTCAGACAGGGACGAGCAGTACTTC. Translation: CASSPTSDRDEQYF.

At least ten counts were recorded for this clonotype. This chain uses TRBV30 with TRBJ2-2; no definite D call. V lost 0 bases to trimming and J lost 5 bases, with 13 bases between them. The CDR3 runs to 15 residues. Germline-derived CDR1 and CDR2 are GTSNPN and SVGIG (reference sequence). CDR3 bases: TGTGCCTGGAGTGTAGGGCCGGGTGGGACCGGGGAGCTGTTTTTT. This encodes CAWSVGPGGTGELFF. The full variable domain, completed using reference TRBV30 and TRBJ2-2, is SQTIHQWPATLVQPVGSPLSLECTVEGTSNPNLYWYRQAAGRGLQLLFYSVGIGQISSEVPQNLSASRPQDRQFILSSKKLLLSDSGFYLCAWSVGPGGTGELFFGEGSRLTVL.

This clonotype was seen only a few times. The chain links TRBV18 to TRBJ2-2; D may correspond to TRBD1 or TRBD2 (6 bases each). This CDR3 is built from 16 residues. CDR1 and CDR2 (germline): KGHSH, LQKENI. The V gene lost 2 bases and the J gene lost 5 bases, with 15 bases spanning the gap. In DNA, the CDR3 is TGTGCCAGCTCACCATGGCCCGGGGGCGGTACCGGGGAGCTGTTTTTT. This gives the protein CASSPWPGGGTGELFF. Together with reference TRBV18 and TRBJ2-2, the CDR3 gives the full variable domain: NAGVMQNPRHLVRRRGQEARLRCSPMKGHSHVYWYRQLPEEGLKFMVYLQKENIIDESGMPKERFSAEFPKEGPSILRIQQVVRGDSAAYFCASSPWPGGGTGELFFGEGSRLTVL.

This clonotype was observed at least ten times. The chain recombines TRBV20-1 with TRBJ1-1; D perhaps matches TRBD1 (5 bases). The length of the CDR3 is 15 residues. With 0 bases removed from V and 1 base from J, the gap between germline ends came to 12 bases. The germline CDR1 and CDR2 sequences are DFQATT and SNEGSKA (reference sequence). The CDR3: CSARDDGGANTEAFF. CDR3 sequence (DNA): TGCAGTGCTAGAGATGATGGAGGGGCGAACACTGAAGCTTTCTTT.

This clonotype was seen at least ten times. This chain joins TRBV29-1 and TRBJ2-7, with 10 positions matching TRBD1. Trimming cost V 6 bases and J 6 bases; bases outside gene matches: 8. The germline V gene has CDR1 SQVTM and CDR2 ANQGSEA. This CDR3 is 13 amino acids long. CDR3 amino acids: CSVLTGGPIEQYF. The CDR3 DNA reads TGCAGCGTCCTGACAGGGGGCCCGATCGAGCAGTACTTC.

The V gene is TRBV29-1, the J gene TRBJ2-1, with 7 bases fitting TRBD1. The V gene end was trimmed by 7 bases and the J gene end by 6 bases; junction bases not matched to a gene: 6. Germline CDR1 is SQVTM and CDR2 is ANQGSEA. This CDR3 spans 12 amino acids. The CDR3 protein is CSGSYRGNEQFF. In DNA, the CDR3 is TGCAGCGGATCCTACAGGGGCAATGAGCAGTTCTTC.

This clonotype was seen a few times. V usage is TRBV19 and J usage is TRBJ2-2, with a possible D match to TRBD2 (6 bases). Trimming left V 7 bases short and J 3 bases short, with 15 bases between. Germline CDR1 is LNHDA and CDR2 is SQIVND (reference sequence). The CDR3 runs to 15 residues. CDR3 nucleotide sequence: TGTGCCAGTACCCCGGGACTTCCGTACACCGGGGAGCTGTTTTTT. It yields the protein CASTPGLPYTGELFF.

The chain couples TRBV6-1 to TRBJ2-7; 9 bases align to TRBD2. The junction had 5 bases not matched to a gene; V was cut back by 6 bases and J by 2 bases. CDR3 length equals 14 residues. In germline, CDR1 is MNHNS, CDR2 SASEGT. The CDR3 protein is CASRGTSFAYEQYF. CDR3 DNA sequence: TGTGCCAGCAGGGGGACTAGCTTTGCCTACGAGCAGTACTTC.

The chain is built from TRBV7-6 and TRBJ2-6, with TRBD1 matching over 10 bases. In germline, CDR1 is SGHVS, CDR2 FNYEAQ. The CDR3 is made up of 18 amino acids. With 6 bases clipped from V and 2 bases from J, the junction kept 10 bases outside the gene matches. The CDR3 sequence: CASSGGQGVNPGANVLTF. In DNA, the CDR3 is TGTGCCAGCAGTGGAGGACAGGGGGTAAACCCTGGGGCCAACGTCCTGACTTTC.

This clonotype was counted many times. The chain recombines TRBV28 with TRBJ2-7, with D possibly being TRBD1 (6 bases). Trimming pared 5 bases from V and 2 bases from J, leaving 22 bases between. Germline assignment: CDR1 MDHEN and CDR2 SYDVKM. There are 17 residues in the CDR3. In nucleotides, the CDR3 is TGTGCCAGCAGTCCGAACGACTGGACAGAGTCGACCTACGAGCAGTACTTC. The encoded protein is CASSPNDWTESTYEQYF.